Listed below are T cell receptor beta chains from one sample, sequenced in a study of graft-versus-host responses after intestinal transplantation. These TCRs' antigens remain unknown. The table came from immunoSEQ multiplex PCR; TCRdb's copy has only in-frame clones and leaves some out. Counted here are about 48,000 clones, around 90% occurring once; the ten biggest clones make up 2% to 2.5%. This specimen was unstimulated CD4+ T cells sorted from spleen or lymph node cells, taken before transplant. Receptors were obtained from a human donor who was the organ donor for an intestinal transplant. CDR3s include the opening cysteine and the closing phenylalanine or tryptophan. The D gene is left open where the match is weak. Rows may omit the clone size; those that give it use once, few, many or a size class.

V gene,J gene,D gene,clone size,CDR3 DNA,CDR3 protein
TRBV7-8,TRBJ2-7,TRBD2,-,TGTGCCAGCAGCTCTGCTAGCGGGAGCTCCTACGAGCAGTACTTC,CASSSASGSSYEQYF
TRBV12-1,TRBJ2-3,-,-,TGTGCCAGCGGCACAGATACGCAGTATTTT,CASGTDTQYF
TRBV4-2,TRBJ2-3,TRBD1,few,TGTGCCAGCAGCTCGGACAGGGGCTCAGATACGCAGTATTTT,CASSSDRGSDTQYF
TRBV28,TRBJ2-5,TRBD1,once,TGTGCCAGCAGTTTTTTTCTGCTGGACAGGGGGAGAGAGACCCAGTACTTC,CASSFFLLDRGRETQYF
TRBV9,TRBJ2-1,TRBD2,-,TGTGCCAGCAGCGTAGCGGGAGGGGTTTATGAGCAGTTCTTC,CASSVAGGVYEQFF
TRBV6-5,TRBJ2-3,-,-,TGTGCCAGCAGTTCCCCCTCCGGGAGTGGAACAGATACGCAGTATTTT,CASSSPSGSGTDTQYF
TRBV28,TRBJ2-1,TRBD2,-,TGTGCCAGCAGTTTGGGGAGCGGGAGTATCAATGAGCAGTTCTTC,CASSLGSGSINEQFF
TRBV6-1,TRBJ2-1,TRBD2,-,TGTGCCAGCAGTGCAGCGGGAGGGCCGGGTGAGCAGTTCTTC,CASSAAGGPGEQFF
TRBV6-6,TRBJ2-7,-,-,TGTGCCAGCAGCCTAGTAGGTGGAACCTACGAGCAGTACTTC,CASSLVGGTYEQYF
TRBV7-6,TRBJ2-3,-,-,TGTGCCAGCAGCTTAGGTCAGGTTCTCGGGGATACGCAGTATTTT,CASSLGQVLGDTQYF
TRBV4-3,TRBJ2-1,-,-,TGCGCCAGCAGCCAAGATAGAGGCAGGAGCTCCTACAATGAGCAGTTCTTC,CASSQDRGRSSYNEQFF
TRBV11-2,TRBJ1-3,TRBD1,-,TGTGCCAGCAGCCAGACGGACAGGGGTTACGCTGGAAACACCATATATTTT,CASSQTDRGYAGNTIYF
TRBV6-5,TRBJ2-3,TRBD2,-,TGTGCCAGCAGTTTAGCGGGAGGGCCTGAAGATACGCAGTATTTT,CASSLAGGPEDTQYF
TRBV6-6,TRBJ2-7,TRBD1,few,TGTGCCAGCAGTTACAGGGGGCGCTCCTACGAGCAGTACTTC,CASSYRGRSYEQYF
TRBV6-1,TRBJ2-1,-,-,TGTGCCAGCAGGACGACTAGGGGCAATGAGCAGTTCTTC,CASRTTRGNEQFF
TRBV4-1,TRBJ1-2,-,-,TGCGCCAGCAGCCAAGCGCGAGACAACCCGAAAATTAACTATGGCTACACCTTC,CASSQARDNPKINYGYTF
TRBV30,TRBJ2-2,-,few,TGTGCCTGGAGTGTAGGGACTAACACCGGGGAGCTGTTTTTT,CAWSVGTNTGELFF
TRBV6-5,TRBJ2-5,-,-,TGTGCCAGCAGTCCCCGTCCTGGGTTTGAAGAGACCCAGTACTTC,CASSPRPGFEETQYF
TRBV20-1,TRBJ1-5,-,-,TGCAGTGCGGTCAGAATAGGTCAGCATTTT,CSAVRIGQHF
TRBV30,TRBJ1-5,-,-,TGTGCCTGGAGTGTAAGGGCAGGGGATCAGCCCCAGCATTTT,CAWSVRAGDQPQHF
TRBV18,TRBJ2-2,TRBD2,-,TGTGCCAGCTCACCAGCGGGAGGGATCGGGGAGCTGTTTTTT,CASSPAGGIGELFF
TRBV4-2,TRBJ2-1,-,-,TGTGCCAGCAGCCTGGGGACCGCTGGGGACAATGAGCAGTTCTTC,CASSLGTAGDNEQFF
TRBV27,TRBJ1-2,TRBD1,-,TGTGCCAGCAGTTTATCTTGGGCAGGGGGCTATGGCTACACCTTC,CASSLSWAGGYGYTF
TRBV7-2,TRBJ1-5,-,once,TGTGCCAGCAGCCCCGGACAGAGGCATAGCAATCTGCCCCAGCATTTT,CASSPGQRHSNLPQHF